This TCR beta chain was profiled in a study of blood T cell repertoires in COVID-19. Study-level information: The samples span acute and convalescent COVID-19 from the United States, Italy and Spain. The analysed material was cDNA or gDNA that came from T cells, B-cell-depleted T cells, or PBMCs.

This CDR3 has 13 amino acids. V trimming: 4 bases; J trimming: 5 bases; junction bases outside the gene matches: 3. Germline values: CDR1 SGHRS, CDR2 YFSETQ. Authors' data handling: The assay estimated nucleated cells by amplifying reference gene primers. Libraries were prepared by immunoSEQ multiplex PCR; TCRdb keeps only in-frame clonotypes and omits some of them. V and J calls and clone size are copied from that table; D and trimming were computed from the DNA. The table has 190,000 or so clones, around 88% seen once. This clonotype originated in a woman aged 30 to 39 with acute or convalescent COVID-19. The chain links TRBV5-1 to TRBJ2-5, with 9 positions matching TRBD1. The sequenced material came from peripheral blood. The CDR3 sequence is CASSRTGDETQYF. The CDR3 DNA reads as TGCGCCAGCAGCCGGACAGGGGACGAGACCCAGTACTTC.